This TCR beta chain was captured by sequencing in a study of CD8 T cells in ankylosing spondylitis. General study findings and limits: There was a TCR beta motif, made of eight highly homologous variants, that appeared characteristic of ankylosing spondylitis blood.

CDR3 length equals 15 residues. From germline, CDR1 is DFQATT and CDR2 SNEGSKA (reference sequence). V was shortened by 3 bases and J by 4 bases, with 17 bases between the two germline ends. For TCR beta, libraries came from quantitative 5'-RACE with molecular barcodes. One entry per CDR3 protein, called by TCRdb with MiXCR from the 5' RACE reads. This table holds some 800,000 distinct CDR3 sequences, approximately 12% found once. For this clonotype: Its matching antigen is unknown.

The TCR was taken from a male donor with ankylosing spondylitis. Sequences were obtained from blood, either unsorted or a sorted T cell fraction (not recorded which). This chain links TRBV20-1 with TRBJ2-3; D possibly matches TRBD1 or TRBD2 (7 bases each). The CDR3 coding sequence is TGCAGTGCTAGGTCAGGGGGGGGCCAAGCAGATACGCAGTATTTT. Amino acid sequence: CSARSGGGQADTQYF.